Listed below are T cell receptor beta chains from one sample, sequenced in a study of blood T cells in healthy people across ages. TCRdb re-analysed the 5' RACE reads in MiXCR, keeping a single row per CDR3 protein. The repertoire holds 750,000 to 950,000 distinct CDR3 sequences, with around 29% as singletons. Separately, the same data were catalogued under a study of T cells of mothers and their children.

The sequenced material came from blood. These receptors were taken from a woman aged 40 to 55 in good health. CDR3s include the opening cysteine and the closing phenylalanine or tryptophan. The order of the fields is clone size, CDR3 length, J gene, V gene, D gene, CDR3 protein, CDR3 DNA. A D gene is named only where the DNA matches it firmly. Not all rows give a size; the values are once, few, many and, for expanded clones, a class.

- 19 TRBJ1-5 TRBV6-2/TRBV6-3 - CASSYSSFPAGKSNQPQHF TGTGCCAGCAGTTACTCGAGCTTTCCTGCGGGCAAAAGCAATCAGCCCCAGCATTTT
- 13 TRBJ2-2 TRBV20-1 - CSARWANTGELFF TGCAGTGCTAGATGGGCGAACACCGGGGAGCTGTTTTTT
many 19 TRBJ2-6 TRBV7-6 - CASSQGQGGGLSGANVLTF TGTGCCAGCAGCCAAGGGCAGGGGGGCGGTCTCTCTGGGGCCAACGTCCTGACTTTC
many 16 TRBJ2-1 TRBV9 TRBD1 CASSPHLGTEAVEQFF TGTGCCAGCAGCCCTCACCTCGGGACAGAGGCGGTTGAGCAGTTCTTC
few 16 TRBJ2-1 TRBV24-1 - CATSDLQGGTGDEQFF TGTGCCACCAGTGATTTGCAAGGGGGGACGGGGGATGAGCAGTTCTTC
many 14 TRBJ2-3 TRBV7-2 TRBD2 CASSYSTSARGEYF TGTGCCAGCAGCTACTCAACTAGCGCGAGAGGAGAGTATTTT
few 15 TRBJ1-3 TRBV20-1 - CSARRSGGEGNTIYF TGCAGTGCTAGACGTTCGGGGGGTGAGGGAAACACCATATATTTT
few 12 TRBJ1-5 TRBV20-1 - CSARIRDQPQHF TGCAGTGCTAGAATTAGGGATCAGCCCCAGCATTTT
many 15 TRBJ2-7 TRBV28 - CASSLGLGISYEQYF TGTGCCAGCAGTTTAGGCTTAGGGATCTCCTACGAGCAGTACTTC
few 15 TRBJ1-4 TRBV7-9 - CATETRGVASEKLFF TGTGCCACCGAAACACGCGGAGTTGCGAGTGAAAAACTGTTTTTT
- 15 TRBJ2-5 TRBV2 TRBD2 CASSVAGAGQETQYF TGTGCCAGCAGCGTAGCGGGGGCGGGCCAAGAGACCCAGTACTTC
- 14 TRBJ2-2 TRBV7-8 TRBD1 CASSLTGGPGELFF TGTGCCAGCAGCCTGACAGGGGGACCCGGGGAGCTGTTTTTT
- 14 TRBJ2-7 TRBV20-1 - CSATRDSLGNEQYF TGCAGTGCTACCCGGGACTCCCTGGGGAACGAGCAGTACTTC
many 16 TRBJ2-7 TRBV5-1 TRBD1 CASSLSPGQATYEQYF TGCGCCAGCAGCCTATCTCCGGGACAGGCCACCTACGAGCAGTACTTC
many 17 TRBJ2-5 TRBV28 - CASSLGYATDLQETQYF TGTGCCAGCAGTTTAGGGTACGCGACAGATCTCCAAGAGACCCAGTACTTC
- 13 TRBJ2-7 TRBV29-1 TRBD1 CSGSGTGVNEQYF TGCAGCGGTTCCGGGACAGGAGTGAACGAGCAGTACTTC
- 15 TRBJ2-3 TRBV7-8 - CASSLISTRTDTQYF TGTGCCAGCAGCTTAATCTCGACTCGCACAGATACGCAGTATTTT
- 13 TRBJ2-7 TRBV28 - CACTRGQRGEQYF TGTGCCTGCACCAGAGGACAGAGGGGCGAGCAGTACTTC
few 16 TRBJ1-2 TRBV6-6 TRBD1 CASKTLGQLANYGYTF TGTGCCAGCAAGACCCTGGGACAGCTGGCTAACTATGGCTACACCTTC
many 11 TRBJ2-7 TRBV6-6 - CAMRGGYEQYF TGTGCCATGAGAGGGGGATACGAGCAGTACTTC
- 13 TRBJ2-7 TRBV7-9 - CASSGANTYEQYF TGTGCCAGCAGCGGGGCAAATACCTACGAGCAGTACTTC
- 12 TRBJ2-5 TRBV10-3 - CAISGIQETQYF TGTGCCATCAGTGGTATCCAAGAGACCCAGTACTTC
many 15 TRBJ2-3 TRBV7-2 TRBD2 CASSLQRGARDTQYF TGTGCCAGCAGCTTACAGCGGGGGGCCAGAGATACGCAGTATTTT
many 15 TRBJ2-5 TRBV20-1 - CSARDPALPQETQYF TGCAGTGCTAGAGATCCCGCCCTACCCCAAGAGACCCAGTACTTC
many 14 TRBJ2-5 TRBV7-2 TRBD1 CASSRDRGGETQYF TGTGCCAGCAGCCGGGACAGGGGAGGGGAGACCCAGTACTTC
- 16 TRBJ1-2 TRBV28 TRBD1 CASHTRGQGVPYGYTF TGTGCCAGCCACACAAGGGGACAGGGTGTTCCCTATGGCTACACCTTC
few 19 TRBJ1-6 TRBV6-5 TRBD1 CASSYADRVASSYNSPLHF TGTGCCAGCAGTTACGCCGACAGGGTGGCGAGCTCCTATAATTCACCCCTCCACTTT
many 16 TRBJ2-7 TRBV6-5 TRBD1 CASSYSPTGVGYEQYF TGTGCCAGCAGTTACTCCCCTACAGGGGTGGGCTACGAGCAGTACTTC
- 17 TRBJ2-3 TRBV5-1 TRBD2 CTSSSTTGTSGADTQYF TGCACCAGCAGCTCAACCACCGGGACTAGCGGGGCAGATACGCAGTATTTT
many 18 TRBJ1-4 TRBV7-9 TRBD1 CASSPPPGQGPTNEKLFF TGTGCCAGCAGCCCCCCCCCGGGACAGGGGCCAACTAATGAAAAACTGTTTTTT
- 16 TRBJ1-1 TRBV12-3/TRBV12-4 - CASSSRARPTVTEAFF TGTGCCAGCAGTTCCCGGGCCAGACCAACCGTCACTGAAGCTTTCTTT
few 15 TRBJ1-5 TRBV27 - CASSSGPVRHQPQHF TGTGCCAGCAGTTCGGGCCCCGTCCGGCATCAGCCCCAGCATTTT
- 14 TRBJ2-3 TRBV27 - CASSRRGPTDTQYF TGTGCCAGCAGCCGTAGGGGTCCCACAGATACGCAGTATTTT
many 13 TRBJ2-5 TRBV10-3 TRBD2 CAIGVAGGETQYF TGTGCCATCGGAGTAGCGGGGGGAGAGACCCAGTACTTC
few 15 TRBJ2-3 TRBV18 TRBD2 CASSPQAGGSDTQYF TGTGCCAGCTCACCACAAGCGGGGGGATCAGATACGCAGTATTTT
- 15 TRBJ2-7 TRBV5-1 TRBD2 CASSFTSGGTYEQYF TGCGCCAGCAGCTTTACTAGCGGGGGGACCTACGAGCAGTACTTC
few 15 TRBJ1-4 TRBV14 - CASSQISQLNEKLFF TGTGCCAGCAGCCAAATCTCTCAGCTTAATGAAAAACTGTTTTTT
many 10 TRBJ2-7 TRBV12-3/TRBV12-4 - CASGGPEQYF TGTGCCAGCGGGGGGCCCGAGCAGTACTTC
few 14 TRBJ2-3 TRBV18 - CASSPEQGTGTQYF TGTGCCAGCTCACCAGAACAGGGCACTGGTACGCAGTATTTT
many 14 TRBJ2-7 TRBV20-1 - CSASSRGEPYEQYF TGCAGTGCTAGTTCCAGGGGGGAACCCTACGAGCAGTACTTC
- 14 TRBJ2-5 TRBV7-6 - CASSLAMAEETQYF TGTGCCAGCAGCTTAGCGATGGCCGAAGAGACCCAGTACTTC
- 15 TRBJ1-2 TRBV4-3 - CASSEGYGASSGYTF TGCGCCAGCAGCGAAGGGTACGGGGCAAGTAGTGGCTACACCTTC
- 13 TRBJ1-2 TRBV2 TRBD1 CASTGQGNYGYTF TGTGCCAGCACTGGACAGGGTAACTATGGCTACACCTTC
few 15 TRBJ2-2 TRBV20-1 - CSAKRQGGRTGELFF TGCAGTGCAAAACGACAGGGAGGAAGGACCGGGGAGCTGTTTTTT
many 14 TRBJ2-3 TRBV20-1 TRBD1 CSATGTGGTDTQYF TGCAGTGCTACCGGGACAGGGGGCACAGATACGCAGTATTTT
few 13 TRBJ2-2 TRBV12-3/TRBV12-4 TRBD1 CASTGGAGGELFF TGTGCCAGCACAGGGGGCGCAGGCGGGGAGCTGTTTTTT
few 14 TRBJ2-5 TRBV9 - CASSVGQGTSTQYF TGTGCCAGCAGCGTAGGTCAGGGGACGTCCACCCAGTACTTC
few 15 TRBJ1-5 TRBV12-3/TRBV12-4 - CASSSGGGKYQPQHF TGTGCCAGCAGTTCTGGGGGCGGAAAGTATCAGCCCCAGCATTTT
few 12 TRBJ1-2 TRBV11-2 - CASSPKVLYITF TGTGCCAGCAGCCCCAAGGTCCTGTACATCACCTTC
few 15 TRBJ1-2 TRBV7-2 - CASSLYPFIPVGYTF TGTGCCAGCAGCTTATACCCCTTCATACCGGTTGGCTACACCTTC
- 16 TRBJ2-1 TRBV24-1 TRBD1 CATSDPGQGSKTGQFF TGTGCCACCAGTGATCCCGGACAGGGGTCAAAGACGGGGCAGTTCTTC
- 18 TRBJ1-1 TRBV27 - CASSQYTGTDYMNTEAFF TGTGCCAGCAGTCAATACACCGGGACGGATTATATGAACACTGAAGCTTTCTTT
- 14 TRBJ2-4 TRBV20-1 TRBD1 CSAGQGGLGNIQYF TGCAGTGCAGGACAGGGAGGCTTGGGAAACATTCAGTACTTC
few 16 TRBJ2-1 TRBV11-3 TRBD2 CASSLGLVRGGNEQFF TGTGCCAGCAGCTTGGGCTTAGTGCGGGGGGGGAATGAGCAGTTCTTC
many 13 TRBJ2-7 TRBV30 TRBD1 CACSGTGAYEQYF TGTGCCTGCTCCGGGACAGGGGCCTACGAGCAGTACTTC
- 17 TRBJ2-1 TRBV3-1 TRBD1 CASSQVIIRDRPGEQFF TGTGCCAGCAGCCAAGTTATTATCCGGGACAGGCCTGGGGAGCAGTTCTTC
many 14 TRBJ2-1 TRBV5-1 - CASSLFSAGNEQFF TGCGCCAGCAGCTTGTTCAGCGCAGGCAATGAGCAGTTCTTC
many 11 TRBJ2-3 TRBV10-2 - CASRGGREQYF TGCGCCAGCAGAGGGGGGCGTGAGCAGTATTTT